The subject of this entry is one T cell receptor (beta chain). This record belongs to a study of tumor-infiltrating lymphocytes in localized non-small cell lung cancer. On the study more broadly: Tumor tissue and non-adjacent uninvolved lung came from each patient.

The germline CDR1 and CDR2 sequences are SGHTA and FQGTGA. V shed 5 bases and J shed 2 bases, with 12 bases lying between them. This CDR3 is 14 amino acids long. Profiled with immunoSEQ multiplex PCR; TCRdb holds only in-frame clones, not every one. The repertoire holds about 14,000 clones, with approximately 70% as singletons. The sequencing sample was made of lung tumor tissue. The sequence came from a human donor with non-small cell lung cancer. The V gene is TRBV7-3, the J gene TRBJ2-5; D is undetermined. The CDR3 region is CASSPAVEQETQYF. Here the CDR3 DNA reads TGTGCCAGCAGCCCGGCGGTCGAGCAAGAGACCCAGTACTTC.